These 10 T cell receptor beta chains share one sample of origin, sequenced in a study of beta chain features in type 1 diabetes. TCRB transcripts that were expressed got sequenced, as all of the isolated RNA had been reverse transcribed. Some clones are missing from TCRdb's copy, which holds only in-frame ones; the method was immunoSEQ multiplex PCR. Of roughly 380,000 clones listed, about 20% are singletons. Source material: naive CD4+ T cells from blood. The source of these receptors is a young woman in good health.

The chain links TRBV2 to TRBJ1-3; D may be TRBD1 (5 bases). V gave up 4 bases and J gave up 0 bases, with 10 bases separating them. This CDR3 region has 15 residues. CDR1 and CDR2 (germline): SNHLY, FYNNEI. The CDR3 region is CASSGQSRSGNTIYF. The CDR3 coding sequence is TGTGCCAGCAGTGGACAGTCCCGCTCTGGAAACACCATATATTTT.

The chain carries TRBV18 and TRBJ1-5; maybe TRBD1 (6 bases). Germline V gives CDR1 KGHSH, CDR2 LQKENI. Trimming removed 6 bases from V and 4 bases from J, with 10 bases in between. The CDR3 covers 13 residues. CDR3: CASSQDRNQPQHF. The DNA for the CDR3 is TGTGCCAGCTCGCAGGACAGAAATCAGCCCCAGCATTTT.

This clone was detected only a few times. The V gene is TRBV6-5, the J gene TRBJ1-5; the match to TRBD1 covers 7 bases. The CDR3 runs to 14 residues. The V gene's germline CDR1 is MNHEY and CDR2 SVGAGI. J gave up 1 base and V 4 bases, and 1 base lay outside the gene matches. CDR3: CASSLQGSNQPQHF. The DNA for the CDR3 is TGTGCCAGCAGTTTACAGGGGAGCAATCAGCCCCAGCATTTT.

The sample holds a few counts of this clone. The gene calls are TRBV18 and TRBJ1-5, with D possibly TRBD1 on 5 matching bases. The CDR3 spans 15 residues. Per the germline V gene, CDR1 is KGHSH and CDR2 is LQKENI. Between the trimmed V and J ends, which lost 5 bases and 5 bases, there was a span of 16 bases. CDR3 sequence (DNA): TGTGCCAGCTCATCTAAGATGGGGCAGGATCAGCCCCAGCATTTT. This encodes CASSSKMGQDQPQHF.

V and J are TRBV5-1 and TRBJ1-1; 9 nucleotides match TRBD1. Unmatched junction bases numbered 5, after V lost 2 bases and J lost 0 bases. The V gene's germline CDR1 is SGHRS and CDR2 YFSETQ. This CDR3 is 16 amino acids long. For the CDR3, the DNA is TGCGCCAGCAGCTTAAGGACAGGGGCCTTGAACACTGAAGCTTTCTTT. It is translated as CASSLRTGALNTEAFF.

This clone was counted a few times. The chain employs TRBV29-1 and TRBJ2-3; 8 bases fit TRBD2. This CDR3 is 14 amino acids long. CDR1 and CDR2 from the germline V gene are SQVTM and ANQGSEA. The V segment lost 4 bases and the J segment 6 bases; nucleotides outside the gene matches: 9. The DNA of the CDR3 is TGCAGCGTTGCCGGGGGGGCCGAGTGGGATACGCAGTATTTT. It yields the protein CSVAGGAEWDTQYF.

This clone was recorded a few times. The chain combines TRBV9 with TRBJ2-3, with 9 bases lining up with TRBD2. In germline, CDR1 is SGDLS, CDR2 YYNGEE. The trim removed 5 bases at V and 3 bases at J, leaving 10 bases unmatched. This CDR3 is 16 amino acids long. CDR3 sequence (DNA): TGTGCCAGCAGTGGTATTAGCGGGAGAGCAACAGATACGCAGTATTTT. Amino acids: CASSGISGRATDTQYF.

The chain links TRBV30 to TRBJ2-2, with D maybe TRBD2 (7 bases). With 5 bases removed from V and 6 bases from J, the gap between germline ends came to 16 bases. Germline lookup yields CDR1 GTSNPN and CDR2 SVGIG (reference sequence). This CDR3 is 14 amino acids long. CDR3 region: CAWQRGGFSGELFF. CDR3 DNA: TGTGCCTGGCAGAGGGGGGGGTTTTCCGGGGAGCTGTTTTTT.

This clone was counted a few times. The chain recombines TRBV7-2 with TRBJ2-7; 7 bases agree with TRBD1. Germline CDR1 reads SGHTA; CDR2 reads FQGNSA. The CDR3 sequence is 15 residues long. Unmatched junction bases numbered 13, after V lost 3 bases and J lost 8 bases. The CDR3 coding sequence is TGTGCCAGCAGCTTTTCGACCGAACAGGGGTACAAGCAGTACTTC. Translated: CASSFSTEQGYKQYF.

This clone was observed a few times. The V gene is TRBV4-1, the J gene TRBJ2-1, with 9 positions matching TRBD1. CDR3 length: 15 residues. The ends lost 3 bases at V and 7 bases at J; junction bases unmatched: 7. Per germline, CDR1 MGHRA and CDR2 YSYEKL. CDR3 DNA sequence: TGCGCCAGCAGCCACCCGGACAGGGGTAGGAATGAGCAGTTCTTC. Translating gives CASSHPDRGRNEQFF.